Presented here are 8 T cell receptor beta chains from one specimen sequenced in a study of identical twins. TCRdb re-called the 5' RACE reads through MiXCR, storing one row per CDR3 protein. Of about 520,000 distinct CDR3 sequences in the sample, 20% to 25% were seen once. This sample was also put to use in a study of T cells expressing NK-cell markers.

The sequenced sample consisted of CD4+ T cells sorted from blood. These receptors came from a woman younger than 30 in good health.

V gene TRBV4-2 combines with J gene TRBJ2-3; TRBD2 matches 11 bases. In germline, CDR1 is LGHNA, CDR2 YNFKEQ. This CDR3 is built from 15 residues. With 0 bases clipped from V and 8 bases from J, the junction kept 4 bases outside the gene matches. The chain's CDR3 is CASSQDSLAGGTQYF. CDR3 bases: TGTGCCAGCAGCCAAGATTCTCTAGCGGGGGGTACGCAGTATTTT.

This clonotype was seen more than once but under ten times. The chain has TRBV20-1 and TRBJ2-5; D uncertain. The CDR3 has 13 amino acids. In germline, CDR1 is DFQATT, CDR2 SNEGSKA (reference sequence). The V and J ends lost 2 bases and 3 bases respectively, with 10 bases between them. CDR3 coding DNA: TGCAGTGCTAGAAGACACTACGAAGAGACCCAGTACTTC. Protein: CSARRHYEETQYF.

This clonotype was counted a few times. The chain recombines TRBV20-1 with TRBJ1-5; D perhaps matches TRBD1 (6 bases). There are 16 residues in the CDR3. From germline, CDR1 is DFQATT and CDR2 SNEGSKA (reference sequence). Deletions cut 6 bases from V and 0 bases from J, with 18 bases between. The CDR3 here is CSAPIGGAGSNQPQHF. Here the CDR3 DNA reads TGCAGTGCCCCCATCGGGGGGGCGGGTAGCAATCAGCCCCAGCATTTT.

This clonotype was seen a few times. J is TRBJ1-2 and V is TRBV6-1; 10 bases agree with TRBD1. The V and J ends lost 5 bases and 3 bases, in that order; junction bases with no gene match: 12. The CDR3 is made up of 17 amino acids. Germline loops: CDR1 MNHNS, CDR2 SASEGT. Here the CDR3 DNA reads TGTGCCAGCAGTAAACGACAGGGGGCCGGCCTGTACTATGGCTACACCTTC. It is translated as CASSKRQGAGLYYGYTF.

This clonotype was observed a handful of times. This sequence joins TRBV2 and TRBJ1-2, with D possibly matching TRBD1 (6 bases). The CDR3 is 13 amino acids. V dropped 1 base and J dropped 8 bases, with 11 bases sitting between them. Germline lookup yields CDR1 SNHLY and CDR2 FYNNEI. The CDR3 loop is CASSEEGGVGYTF. The DNA for the CDR3 is TGTGCCAGCAGTGAAGAGGGGGGCGTAGGCTACACCTTC.

This clonotype turned up a few times. The chain combines TRBV6-5 with TRBJ2-7; TRBD1 matches at 8 bases. Per the germline V gene, CDR1 is MNHEY and CDR2 is SVGAGI. The CDR3 contains 16 residues. The trim removed 4 bases at V and 5 bases at J, leaving 13 bases unmatched. CDR3: CASSSLLTTGDDEQYF. The CDR3 coding sequence is TGTGCCAGCAGTTCCCTACTTACGACAGGGGACGACGAGCAGTACTTC.

This clonotype was counted a few times. The rearrangement uses TRBV20-1 and TRBJ1-1, with no clear D. The CDR3 sequence is 11 residues long. Germline V CDR1 and CDR2: DFQATT, SNEGSKA (reference sequence). Trimming left V 6 bases short and J 1 base short, with 6 bases between. The CDR3 protein is CSAPRNTEAFF. The CDR3, as DNA: TGCAGTGCCCCGAGGAACACTGAAGCTTTCTTT.

This chain joins TRBV5-1 and TRBJ2-2; a weak D match, TRBD2 (5 bases). Germline CDR1 reads SGHRS; CDR2 reads YFSETQ. V was pared by 3 bases and J by 4 bases, with 7 bases between. This CDR3 spans 13 amino acids. CDR3 protein: CASSSGVTGELFF. The DNA for the CDR3 is TGCGCCAGCAGCTCCGGGGTCACCGGGGAGCTGTTTTTT.